The present T cell receptor (beta chain) was sequenced within a study of blood T cell repertoires in COVID-19 (dated by TCRdb to 2018 to 2021). The study in broad terms: The collaborator samples originated in the United States, Italy and Spain and spanned the acute and convalescent phases of COVID-19. The samples were drawn from the first 160 participants of the ongoing ImmuneRACE study and from 950 to 1,500 subjects provided by 6 global collaborators. The repertoires were released in a freely available public database intended as a resource for research on the immune response to SARS-CoV-2. Deeply sampled blood TCRbeta repertoires from subjects exposed to, actively infected with, or recovered from COVID-19 were included in the dataset. Where HLA class I and class II types were available, the types were taken from metadata supplied by the sample provider, not from assay-based typing. The material from the prospective study consisted of cDNA or gDNA derived from T cells, B-cell-depleted T cells, or PBMCs. Sample metadata almost always included a de-identified subject ID, COVID-19 status, age in years and sex.

Points on this clone: This receptor's antigen is unknown. No much larger clone exists at a distance of one base, and base qualities are not known.

V loses 0 bases, J loses 4 bases, and the germline ends lie 10 bases apart. The germline V gene provides CDR1 SGHDT and CDR2 YYEEEE. Counted from cysteine to phenylalanine, this CDR3 has 15 amino acids. This entry keeps only the CDR3 DNA: 45 bases, framed from base 1. On the study overall, not on this receptor specifically: Clinical and demographic metadata were provided uncurated, with the amount varying by source and participant.

Participants in the prospective study were enrolled through a virtual design, were aged about 18 to 90 years, and lived in roughly 24 United States geographic areas. In the prospective study, participants were assigned to cohorts based on the clinical history participants reported in a screening survey and a study questionnaire. Recovered participants in ImmuneRACE Cohort 3 were defined by two consecutive negative NP/OP PCR tests, clearance by a healthcare professional, or resolution of symptoms. Each participant in the prospective study had whole blood, serum and a nasopharyngeal or oropharyngeal swab collected by mobile phlebotomists. Additional blood draws and questionnaires over an approximately two-month period could optionally be provided by prospective study participants. Blood samples from the prospective study were shipped frozen or at room temperature prior to DNA extraction. TCRbeta CDR3 regions were amplified from genomic DNA by means of the immunoSEQ Assay, a bias-controlled multiplex PCR. Under the source paper's analysis protocol: Nucleated cell counts per sample were estimated from amplification of reference gene primers within the assay. To quantify the absolute abundance of each unique TCRbeta CDR3 rearrangement, sequence reads were collapsed and filtered. For each sample, productive Simpson clonality was calculated by taking the square root of Simpson's diversity index across productive rearrangements. TCRdb's version of the immuneACCESS table is confined to in-frame rearrangements and falls short of the full clone set. An unresolved V gene accounts for under half of the shortfall where checked; the remainder is of unknown origin. D and trimming were read from the DNA, whereas the V and J calls and clone size are those reported in that table. This sample lists approximately 290,000 clones; over 75% were detected once. Together, the top ten hold roughly 4% of the sample.

The chain links TRBV5-6 with TRBJ2-2; D gene: possibly TRBD1, on 6 matching bases. This clonotype originated in a woman in her 30s who had recovered from COVID-19. Sequencing was performed on PBMCs or T cells enriched from blood (not recorded which). The CDR3 protein is CASSLDRASTGELFF. The DNA sequence reads TGTGCCAGCAGCTTGGACAGGGCGAGCACCGGGGAGCTGTTTTTT.